The clone carrying this T cell receptor (beta chain) has at least ten counts. Its specificity is unknown. CDR3 length: 13 residues. The germline gives CDR1 GTSNPN, CDR2 SVGIG (reference sequence). The V and J ends lost 0 bases and 1 base respectively, with 4 bases between them. This sample is part of a study of T-cell memory formation after mild COVID-19. Across the study: TCR clusters were largely donor specific.

Study-wide results and limits: A subset of responding clones appeared in pre-infection memory, suggesting cross-reactive memory joined.

Using its own MiXCR run on the 5' RACE reads, TCRdb lists one record per CDR3 protein. In the table there are about 210,000 distinct CDR3 sequences, 27% of which are singletons. V and J are TRBV30 and TRBJ1-5; no clear D gene. This clonotype originated in an adult woman who had mild COVID-19 (a few samples of this study predate the infection). Cell type and time point are not known. The specimen was PBMCs or a T cell subset sorted from them (not recorded which). Written as DNA, the CDR3 is TGTGCCTGGAGTGTAGACAGCAATCAGCCCCAGCATTTT. Translating gives CAWSVDSNQPQHF.